Listed here is a single TCR beta chain. What it binds is unknown. This entry is derived from a study of cytomegalovirus exposure and HLA in healthy donors. The PCR was carried out with 60 Vbeta primers and 13 Jbeta primers. The repertoire was sequenced with immunoSEQ multiplex PCR; TCRdb's copy has only in-frame clones and lacks some. Here the sample spans about 120,000 clones, 75% to 90% being singletons. Study results and limitations: Researchers reported from a later analysis that most CMV-associated TCR beta chains appeared HLA-restricted. TCR beta chains numbering more than 150 were designated cytomegalovirus-associated.

V dropped 3 bases and J dropped 5 bases, with 9 bases sitting between them. This CDR3 has 13 amino acids. Per germline, CDR1 SGHTA and CDR2 FQGTGA. V usage is TRBV7-3 and J usage is TRBJ2-3, with a possible D match to TRBD2 (5 bases). The receptor comes from a man aged 35 to 55 in good health and CMV-seronegative. The sequencing sample was made of PBMCs. The CDR3: CASSLRVEDTQYF. CDR3 in DNA: TGTGCCAGCAGCTTGAGGGTTGAAGATACGCAGTATTTT.